One and the same sample provided the 25 T cell receptor beta chains below, sequenced in a study of blood T cells in healthy people across ages. Then a second PCR, running roughly 7 to 11 cycles, was carried out with a sample-barcoded 5' primer and a J-beta primer mix. TCRdb analysed the 5' RACE reads with MiXCR anew, one entry per CDR3 protein. Among over 1,500,000 distinct CDR3 sequences listed, around 42% were seen once. The sequenced material came from blood. These receptors originate from a human donor in good health.

The table lists this clonotype with a few counts. The chain recombines TRBV7-3 with TRBJ2-7; TRBD1 aligns across 8 bases. The germline gives CDR1 SGHTA, CDR2 FQGTGA. This CDR3 contains 19 residues. Losses at the gene ends were 3 bases for V and 6 bases for J; bases not matched to a gene: 22. CDR3 protein: CASSFRNRGFYRKTCEQYF. In DNA form, the CDR3 reads TGTGCCAGCAGCTTTAGGAACAGGGGGTTCTACCGGAAAACTTGCGAGCAGTACTTC. Variable domain in full (rest from reference TRBV7-3 and TRBJ2-7): GAGVSQTPSNKVTEKGKYVELRCDPISGHTALYWYRQSLGQGPEFLIYFQGTGAADDSGLPNDRFFAVRPEGSVSTLKIQRTERGDSAVYLCASSFRNRGFYRKTCEQYFGPGTRLTVT.

This clonotype has ten or more counts. The V gene is TRBV6-1, the J gene TRBJ2-1; 8 nucleotides align to TRBD1. CDR3 length: 14 residues. The ends lost 8 bases at V and 3 bases at J; junction bases unmatched: 6. Per the germline V gene, CDR1 is MNHNS and CDR2 is SASEGT. The CDR3 bases are TGTGCCAGCTCGACAGGGGAACACTACAATGAGCAGTTCTTC. Translation: CASSTGEHYNEQFF.

This clonotype was picked up many times. This chain joins TRBV10-3 and TRBJ2-5, with 8 bases lining up with TRBD1. Trimming at V came to 6 bases and at J to 4 bases, leaving 10 bases not matched to a gene. The CDR3 is made up of 15 amino acids. Germline CDR1 and CDR2: ENHRY and SYGVKD. This CDR3 reads CAISDGQGNRETQYF. CDR3 nucleotides: TGTGCCATCAGCGACGGACAGGGTAATCGAGAGACCCAGTACTTC.

The V gene is TRBV10-3, the J gene TRBJ2-4; D might be TRBD2 (7 bases). The J call may be faulty, since TRBJ2-7 better matches the DNA end. This CDR3 spans 15 amino acids. The V gene's germline CDR1 is ENHRY and CDR2 SYGVKD. In DNA form, the CDR3 reads TGTGCCATCAGCCCCGGGGGGTCCTCAGGGGACGAGCAGTACTTC. It translates to CAISPGGSSGDEQYF.

The V call is TRBV4-3, the J call TRBJ1-4; no firm D call. Deletions cut 2 bases from V and 1 base from J, with 8 bases between. This CDR3 has 15 residues. The V gene's germline CDR1 is LGHNA and CDR2 YSLEER. In nucleotides, the CDR3 is TGCGCCAGCAGCCAATATCCACGAACTAATGAAAAACTGTTTTTT. This codes for CASSQYPRTNEKLFF.

This clonotype was counted between two and nine times. This chain connects TRBV6-2 or TRBV6-3 to TRBJ1-2; no reliable D call. V was cut by 6 bases and J by 8 bases, with 16 bases left in between. Germline CDR1 is MNHEY and CDR2 is SVGEGT. The CDR3 has 13 residues. CDR3 sequence: CASSQMTPRGYTF. The CDR3 DNA reads as TGTGCCAGCAGCCAAATGACACCGCGGGGCTACACCTTC.

This chain joins TRBV15 and TRBJ2-3; D perhaps matches TRBD1 (6 bases). There are 18 residues in the CDR3. Germline V gives CDR1 LNHNV, CDR2 YYDKDF (reference sequence). V was clipped by 0 bases and J by 6 bases, with 22 bases between them. The CDR3 region is CATSRDLGRQAFWDTQYF. The CDR3 DNA reads TGTGCCACCAGCAGAGACTTGGGCCGACAGGCCTTCTGGGATACGCAGTATTTT.

The V and J genes are TRBV3-1 and TRBJ2-7; tentatively, D is TRBD2 (6 bases). The germline V gene encodes CDR1 LGHDT and CDR2 YNNKEL (reference sequence). Between the trimmed V and J ends, which lost 3 bases and 2 bases, there was a span of 8 bases. The CDR3 is made up of 13 amino acids. In DNA, the CDR3 is TGTGCCAGCAGCCACGGGAGCCCCTACGAGCAGTACTTC. Encoded protein: CASSHGSPYEQYF.

The rearrangement joins TRBV10-3 to TRBJ2-5; weak D call: TRBD2 (5 bases). The length of the CDR3 is 15 residues. Germline CDR1 is ENHRY and CDR2 is SYGVKD. The V gene lost 5 bases and the J gene lost 5 bases, with 18 bases spanning the gap. The DNA for the CDR3 is TGTGCCATCAGTCCGGCCCGGGGTGGGGAGGAGACCCAGTACTTC. It is translated as CAISPARGGEETQYF.

The chain links TRBV5-5 to TRBJ1-2; TRBD1 is a possible D gene (6 bases). Trimming removed 0 bases from V and 1 base from J, with 10 bases in between. The germline V gene encodes CDR1 SGHKS and CDR2 YYEKEE (reference sequence). The CDR3 runs to 15 residues. CDR3 DNA: TGTGCCAGCAGCTTGGGACAGGCGATTAACTATGGCTACACCTTC. This encodes CASSLGQAINYGYTF.

The rearrangement uses TRBV4-1 and TRBJ1-4; 9 bases agree with TRBD1. Germline CDR1 reads MGHRA; CDR2 reads YSYEKL. The CDR3 extends over 14 amino acids. The V gene end was trimmed by 6 bases and the J gene end by 8 bases; junction bases not matched to a gene: 7. The CDR3 region is CASSNRGPEEKLFF. The CDR3, as DNA: TGCGCCAGCAGTAACAGGGGGCCTGAGGAAAAACTGTTTTTT.

The chain has TRBV9 and TRBJ2-1; 8 bases are shared with TRBD1. Germline assignment: CDR1 SGDLS and CDR2 YYNGEE. Germline trimming cut 7 bases from V and 2 bases from J; bases unmatched to any gene: 14. This CDR3 contains 17 residues. The CDR3 here is CASGSGTGFTPYNEQFF. Here the CDR3 DNA reads TGTGCCAGCGGCTCTGGGACAGGATTTACTCCCTACAATGAGCAGTTCTTC.

This clonotype was counted a few times. Here the CDR3 reads CASSQEGFTGYGYTF. The CDR3 nucleotides read TGCGCCAGCAGCCAAGAAGGGTTCACGGGCTATGGCTACACCTTC. J is TRBJ1-2 and V is TRBV4-3, with D hard to call. CDR1 LGHNA and CDR2 YSLEER come from the germline V gene. The CDR3 is 15 amino acids. Trimming stripped 0 bases from V and 4 bases from J, with 12 bases between.

As to this clonotype: Since the CDR3 does not end with the conserved phenylalanine or tryptophan, this likely comes from a read error. CDR3 region: CASSWGVGQANEQFV. The CDR3 DNA reads as TGCGCCAGCAGCTGGGGGGTCGGGCAGGCCAATGAGCAGTTCGTC. V usage is TRBV5-1 and J usage is TRBJ2-1; TRBD2 is a possible D gene (6 bases). The CDR3 has 15 residues. Germline lookup yields CDR1 SGHRS and CDR2 YFSETQ. Trimming shortened V by 3 bases and J by 6 bases, and 16 bases separated the two germline ends.

The V and J genes are TRBV20-1 and TRBJ2-7, with 13 bases identical to TRBD2. The DNA end is more similar to TRBJ2-5, so the J call may be wrong. Per germline, CDR1 DFQATT and CDR2 SNEGSKA (reference sequence). This CDR3 contains 14 residues. For the CDR3, the DNA is TGCAGTGCCCCGGGACTAGCGGGGATCGAGACCCAGTACTTC. Amino acids: CSAPGLAGIETQYF.

In DNA form, the CDR3 reads TGCAGCGTAGGCTCCCGAGGGAGTGAAAAACTGTTTTTT. Encoded protein: CSVGSRGSEKLFF. This rearrangement joins TRBV29-1 to TRBJ1-4, with unresolved D. The CDR3 runs to 13 residues. Germline V CDR1 and CDR2: SQVTM, ANQGSEA. V was clipped by 6 bases and J by 7 bases, with 15 bases between them.

V is TRBV20-1 and J is TRBJ1-1; 7 bases align to TRBD1. V shed 3 bases and J 10 bases; nucleotides not matched to a gene: 5. Per germline, CDR1 DFQATT and CDR2 SNEGSKA (reference sequence). The CDR3 has 11 amino acids. DNA of the CDR3: TGCAGTGCTAGGACAGGGAGGACAGCTTTCTTT. The encoded protein is CSARTGRTAFF.

The chain uses TRBV18 and TRBJ2-7, with TRBD1 as a possible D gene (6 bases). V gave up 2 bases and J gave up 6 bases, with 11 bases separating them. The CDR3 is made up of 13 amino acids. The germline V gene encodes CDR1 KGHSH and CDR2 LQKENI. This chain's CDR3 is CASSPTGMIEQYF. CDR3 DNA sequence: TGTGCCAGCTCACCAACAGGGATGATCGAGCAGTACTTC.

This clonotype was detected only a few times. This chain joins TRBV20-1 and TRBJ1-5; D ambiguous. V was shortened by 0 bases and J by 1 base, with 7 bases between the two germline ends. The germline V gene has CDR1 DFQATT and CDR2 SNEGSKA (reference sequence). This CDR3 region has 14 residues. This chain's CDR3 is CSARDRTSNQPQHF. CDR3 nucleotide sequence: TGCAGTGCTAGAGACAGGACGAGCAATCAGCCCCAGCATTTT.

CDR3: CASSLGQGGATEAFF. In DNA, the CDR3 is TGCGCCAGCAGCTTGGGACAGGGAGGGGCCACTGAAGCTTTCTTT. This chain links TRBV5-1 with TRBJ1-1; 7 nucleotides agree with TRBD1. Germline V CDR1 and CDR2: SGHRS, YFSETQ. The CDR3 has 15 amino acids. V was pared by 0 bases and J by 4 bases, with 6 bases of the junction left unmatched. The whole variable domain, remainder taken from reference TRBV5-1 and TRBJ1-1, is KAGVTQTPRYLIKTRGQQVTLSCSPISGHRSVSWYQQTPGQGLQFLFEYFSETQRNKGNFPGRFSGRQFSNSRSEMNVSTLELGDSALYLCASSLGQGGATEAFFGQGTRLTVV.

The V and J genes are TRBV12-3 or TRBV12-4 and TRBJ1-5, with a possible D match to TRBD1 (6 bases). Trimming removed 3 bases at V and 6 bases at J, with 12 bases between. This CDR3 has 14 amino acids. The CDR3 here is CASSLGGRIQPQHF. The CDR3 DNA reads as TGTGCCAGCAGTTTGGGGGGCCGGATTCAGCCCCAGCATTTT.

This clonotype was observed a handful of times. This chain uses TRBV7-9 with TRBJ2-7; the D call may be TRBD1 or TRBD2 (6 bases each). V lost 5 bases and J 3 bases, leaving 26 bases between the germline ends. Per germline, CDR1 SEHNR and CDR2 FQNEAQ (reference sequence). CDR3 length: 18 amino acids. DNA of the CDR3: TGTGCCAGCAGCCCCTCGGGGGACCACAGGGAATTCCACTACGAGCAGTACTTC. It is translated as CASSPSGDHREFHYEQYF.

This sequence joins TRBV5-1 and TRBJ2-2; the D gene could be TRBD1 or TRBD2 (5 bases each). This CDR3 has 15 residues. Germline CDR1 is SGHRS and CDR2 is YFSETQ. The V and J ends lost 3 bases and 5 bases respectively, with 14 bases between them. The CDR3 sequence: CASSSGGTGTGELFF. DNA for the CDR3: TGCGCCAGCAGCTCTGGGGGTACGGGGACCGGGGAGCTGTTTTTT.

This sequence joins TRBV28 and TRBJ1-5; D possibly corresponds to TRBD1 (6 bases). V lost 1 base and J 0 bases, leaving 13 bases between the germline ends. This CDR3 contains 17 residues. Germline V gene lookup returns CDR1 MDHEN and CDR2 SYDVKM. CDR3 in amino acids: CASSLYAGDYSNQPQHF. In nucleotides, the CDR3 is TGTGCCAGCAGTTTATACGCAGGGGACTATAGCAATCAGCCCCAGCATTTT. Full variable domain (outside the CDR3, taken from reference TRBV28 and TRBJ1-5): DVKVTQSSRYLVKRTGEKVFLECVQDMDHENMFWYRQDPGLGLRLIYFSYDVKMKEKGDIPEGYSVSREKKERFSLILESASTNQTSMYLCASSLYAGDYSNQPQHFGDGTRLSIL.

This clonotype has a handful of counts. CDR3 sequence (DNA): TGTGCCAGCAGCATGGGCAGGGTACCGGAGACCCAGTACTTC. Residues: CASSMGRVPETQYF. V is TRBV5-5 and J is TRBJ2-5; tentative D call: TRBD1 (5 bases). The CDR3 has 14 residues. Trimming pared 4 bases from V and 5 bases from J, leaving 15 bases between. The germline V gene encodes CDR1 SGHKS and CDR2 YYEKEE (reference sequence).